This TCR beta chain was found in a study of OX40 agonist ivuxolimab in advanced cancers. Whole-study context: Ivuxolimab, an antibody that agonizes OX40 (CD134), was administered to the patients. Earlier anti-PD-1, anti-PD-L1 or anti-CTLA-4 therapy was permitted; around 40% had received some. Study-wide points: In CD8+ T cells, expanded clones were on average more numerous than in CD4+.

Samples of blood were obtained at baseline, on cycle 4 day 1, and on cycle 7 day 1. Turning to this clone: No antigen is known for it.

Trimming removed 2 bases from V and 1 base from J, with 13 bases in between. CDR1 is MNHEY and CDR2 is SMNVEV in the germline V gene (reference sequence). The CDR3 length is 16 residues. TCRdb's copy holds only in-frame clones and misses some; the assay was immunoSEQ multiplex PCR. The sample has tens of thousands of clones, roughly nine tenths seen once. The receptor's source is an adult with an advanced solid tumor such as melanoma, head and neck, liver or kidney cancer. V is TRBV27 and J is TRBJ2-3; the D is unclear. This material consisted of CD4+ or CD8+ T cells sorted from blood, taken in a trial of the OX40 agonist ivuxolimab. The CDR3 spells CASSLGSTFRTDTQYF. Written as DNA, the CDR3 is TGTGCCAGCAGTTTAGGCTCCACCTTCCGCACAGATACGCAGTATTTT.